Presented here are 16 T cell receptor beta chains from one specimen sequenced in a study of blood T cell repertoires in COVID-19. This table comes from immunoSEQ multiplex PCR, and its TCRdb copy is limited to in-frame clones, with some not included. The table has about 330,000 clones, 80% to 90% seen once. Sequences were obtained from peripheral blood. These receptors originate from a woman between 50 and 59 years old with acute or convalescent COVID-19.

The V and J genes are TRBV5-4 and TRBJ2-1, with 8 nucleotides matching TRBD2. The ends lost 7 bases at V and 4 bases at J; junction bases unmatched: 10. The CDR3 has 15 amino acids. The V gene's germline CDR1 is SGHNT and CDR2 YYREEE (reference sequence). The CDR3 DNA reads TGTGCCAGCTTGGGGGGTCGGGAGGGGTACAATGAGCAGTTCTTC. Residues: CASLGGREGYNEQFF. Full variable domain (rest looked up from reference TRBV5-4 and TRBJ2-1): ETGVTQSPTHLIKTRGQQVTLRCSSQSGHNTVSWYQQALGQGPQFIFQYYREEENGRGNFPPRFSGLQFPNYSSELNVNALELDDSALYLCASLGGREGYNEQFFGPGTRLTVL.

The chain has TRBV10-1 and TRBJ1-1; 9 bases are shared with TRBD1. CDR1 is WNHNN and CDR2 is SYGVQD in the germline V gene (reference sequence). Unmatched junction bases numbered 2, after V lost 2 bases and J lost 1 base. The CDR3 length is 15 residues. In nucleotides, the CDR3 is TGCGCCAGCAGTGAGAGGACAGGGGCGAACACTGAAGCTTTCTTT. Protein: CASSERTGANTEAFF.

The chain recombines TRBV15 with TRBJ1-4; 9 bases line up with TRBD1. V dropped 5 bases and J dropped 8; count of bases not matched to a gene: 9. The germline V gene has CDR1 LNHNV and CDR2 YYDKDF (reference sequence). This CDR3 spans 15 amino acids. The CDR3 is CATSWKGQGREKLFF. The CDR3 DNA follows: TGTGCCACCAGCTGGAAGGGACAGGGTCGCGAAAAACTGTTTTTT.

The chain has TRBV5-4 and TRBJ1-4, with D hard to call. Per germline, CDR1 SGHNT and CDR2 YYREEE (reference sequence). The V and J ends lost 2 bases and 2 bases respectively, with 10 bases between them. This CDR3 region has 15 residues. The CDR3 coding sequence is TGTGCCAGCAGCTTTGGCGGCACGACTAATGAAAAACTGTTTTTT. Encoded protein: CASSFGGTTNEKLFF.

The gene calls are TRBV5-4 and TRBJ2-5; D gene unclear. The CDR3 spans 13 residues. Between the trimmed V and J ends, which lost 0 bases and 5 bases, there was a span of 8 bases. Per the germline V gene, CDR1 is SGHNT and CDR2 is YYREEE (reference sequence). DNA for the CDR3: TGTGCCAGCAGCTTGGAGAGCCGGGAGACCCAGTACTTC. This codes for CASSLESRETQYF.

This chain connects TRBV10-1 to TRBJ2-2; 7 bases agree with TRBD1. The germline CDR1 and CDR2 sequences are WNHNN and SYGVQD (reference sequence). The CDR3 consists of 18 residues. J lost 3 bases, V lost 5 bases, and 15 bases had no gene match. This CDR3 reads CASSWIRQGGGDTGELFF. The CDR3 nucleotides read TGCGCCAGCAGTTGGATTCGACAGGGCGGTGGGGACACCGGGGAGCTGTTTTTT.

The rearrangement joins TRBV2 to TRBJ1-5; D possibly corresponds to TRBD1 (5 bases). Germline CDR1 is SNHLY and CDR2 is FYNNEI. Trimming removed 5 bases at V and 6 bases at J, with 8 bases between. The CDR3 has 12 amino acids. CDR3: CASSKDSQPQHF. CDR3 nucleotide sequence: TGTGCCAGCAGTAAAGACAGTCAGCCCCAGCATTTT.

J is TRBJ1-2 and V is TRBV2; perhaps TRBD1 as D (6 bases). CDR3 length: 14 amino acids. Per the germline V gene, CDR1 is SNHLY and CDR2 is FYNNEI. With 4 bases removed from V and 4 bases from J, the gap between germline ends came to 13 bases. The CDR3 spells CASSVQGEAYGYTF. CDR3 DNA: TGTGCCAGCAGTGTACAGGGCGAAGCCTATGGCTACACCTTC.

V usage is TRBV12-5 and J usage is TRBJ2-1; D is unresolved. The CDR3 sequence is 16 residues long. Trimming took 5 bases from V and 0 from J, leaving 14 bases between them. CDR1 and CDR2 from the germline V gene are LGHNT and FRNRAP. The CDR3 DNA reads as TGTGCTAGTGGTCCGTTAGCCTTCAGCTCCTACAATGAGCAGTTCTTC. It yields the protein CASGPLAFSSYNEQFF.

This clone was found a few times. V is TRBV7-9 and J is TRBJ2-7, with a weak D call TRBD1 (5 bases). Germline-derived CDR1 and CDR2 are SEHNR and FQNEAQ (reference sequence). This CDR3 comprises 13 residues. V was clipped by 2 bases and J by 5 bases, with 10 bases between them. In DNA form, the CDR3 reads TGTGCCAGCAGCTTAACAACCAGGGACGAGCAGTACGTC. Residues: CASSLTTRDEQYV.

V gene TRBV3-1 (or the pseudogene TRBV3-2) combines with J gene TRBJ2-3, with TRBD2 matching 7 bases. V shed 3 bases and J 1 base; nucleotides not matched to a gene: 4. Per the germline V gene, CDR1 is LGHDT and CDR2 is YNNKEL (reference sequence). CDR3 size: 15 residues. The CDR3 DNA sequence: TGTGCCAGCAGCCATGGCGGGAGCGGCACAGATACGCAGTATTTT. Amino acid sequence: CASSHGGSGTDTQYF.

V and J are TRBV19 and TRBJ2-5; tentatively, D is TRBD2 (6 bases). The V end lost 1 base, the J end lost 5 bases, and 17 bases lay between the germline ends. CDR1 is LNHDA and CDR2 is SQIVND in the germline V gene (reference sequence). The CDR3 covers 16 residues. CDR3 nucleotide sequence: TGTGCCAGTAGTATAGCCTGGGGGACTGGTGGGGAGACCCAGTACTTC. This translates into CASSIAWGTGGETQYF.

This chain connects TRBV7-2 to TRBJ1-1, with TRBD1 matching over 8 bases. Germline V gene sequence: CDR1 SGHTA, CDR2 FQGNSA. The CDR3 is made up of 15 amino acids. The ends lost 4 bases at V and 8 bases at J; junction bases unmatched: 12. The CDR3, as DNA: TGTGCCAGCAGCTCCAGGACAGGGCGTCTCGAAGAAGCTTTCTTT. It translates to CASSSRTGRLEEAFF.

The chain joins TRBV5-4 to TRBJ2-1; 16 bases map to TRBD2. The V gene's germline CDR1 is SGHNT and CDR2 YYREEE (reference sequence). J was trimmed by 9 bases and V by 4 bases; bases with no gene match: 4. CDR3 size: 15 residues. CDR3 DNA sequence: TGTGCCAGCAGCGCCGGGACTAGCGGGAGGGGTGAGCAGTTCTTC. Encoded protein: CASSAGTSGRGEQFF.

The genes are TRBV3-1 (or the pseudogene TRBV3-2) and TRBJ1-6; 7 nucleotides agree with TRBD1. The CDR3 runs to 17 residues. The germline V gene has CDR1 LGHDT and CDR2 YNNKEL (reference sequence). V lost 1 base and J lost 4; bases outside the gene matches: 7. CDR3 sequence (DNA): TGTGCCAGCAGCCAAGTTAGTTCGGGACAGTATAATTCACCCCTCCACTTT. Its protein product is CASSQVSSGQYNSPLHF.

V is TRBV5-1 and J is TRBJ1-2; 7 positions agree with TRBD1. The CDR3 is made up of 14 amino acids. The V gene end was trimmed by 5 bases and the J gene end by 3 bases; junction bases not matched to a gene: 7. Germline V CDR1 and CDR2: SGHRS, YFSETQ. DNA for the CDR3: TGCGCCAGCAGGCCGGGCGGGACAGACTATGGCTACACCTTC. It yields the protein CASRPGGTDYGYTF. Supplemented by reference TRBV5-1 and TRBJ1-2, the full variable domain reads KAGVTQTPRYLIKTRGQQVTLSCSPISGHRSVSWYQQTPGQGLQFLFEYFSETQRNKGNFPGRFSGRQFSNSRSEMNVSTLELGDSALYLCASRPGGTDYGYTFGSGTRLTVV.